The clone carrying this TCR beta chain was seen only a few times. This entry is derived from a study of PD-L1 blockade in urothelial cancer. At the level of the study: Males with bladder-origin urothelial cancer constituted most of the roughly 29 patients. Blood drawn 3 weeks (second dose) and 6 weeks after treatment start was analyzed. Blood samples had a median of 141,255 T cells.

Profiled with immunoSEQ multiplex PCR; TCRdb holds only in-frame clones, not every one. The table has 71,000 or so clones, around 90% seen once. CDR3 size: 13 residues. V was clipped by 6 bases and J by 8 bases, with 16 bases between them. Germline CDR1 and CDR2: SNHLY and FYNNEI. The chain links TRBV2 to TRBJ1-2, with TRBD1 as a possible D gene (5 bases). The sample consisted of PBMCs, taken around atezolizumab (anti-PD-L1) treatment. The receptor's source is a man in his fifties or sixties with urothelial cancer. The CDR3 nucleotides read TGTGCCAGCAGGGATTCAGGGACTTGGGGCTACACCTTC. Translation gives CASRDSGTWGYTF.